This is a list of T cell receptor beta chains from one sample in a study of cytotoxic CD8 clonotypes in ibrutinib-treated CLL. TCRdb keeps only in-frame clones here, not all; method: immunoSEQ multiplex PCR. The table shows about 150,000 clones, with about 78% occurring only once. Sequencing used PBMCs, obtained after 24 months of ibrutinib treatment. These TCRs come from a human donor with chronic lymphocytic leukemia. Both conserved end residues are part of each CDR3. Each record gives: V gene, D gene, CDR3 protein. A D gene is named only where the DNA matches it firmly.

TRBV5-5 | - | CASSLEGSSYEQYF
TRBV7-2 | TRBD1 | CASSFRQGAVVAAFF
TRBV28 | - | CASQGETQYF
TRBV28 | - | CASSLGSLNYGYTF
TRBV5-1 | TRBD2 | CASSLGGLAVRSGELFF
TRBV9 | TRBD2 | CASSEGLAETQYF
TRBV28 | - | CASSFGGGNTIYF
TRBV29-1 | - | CSALTGYEQYF
TRBV2 | TRBD1 | CASSGWTGGQETQYF
TRBV18 | TRBD2 | CASSPLAGGLSTYEQYF
TRBV19 | - | CASSIGGGAQHF
TRBV30 | TRBD2 | CAWSDHPPGGYPQYF
TRBV6-5 | - | CASSYGVGLTDTQYF
TRBV18 | - | CASSPRDFHTGELFF
TRBV5-1 | - | CASSLDGYNEQFF
TRBV7-9 | - | CASSSVPTDTQYF
TRBV27 | TRBD2 | CASSGLAANTGELFF
TRBV19 | - | CASQDWGVTEAFF
TRBV5-1 | TRBD2 | CASAGLAGGREQFF
TRBV19 | - | CASSPTGGYGYTF
TRBV6-5 | - | CASYRGNTIYF
TRBV7-6 | - | CASSRAVGDEQFF
TRBV28 | TRBD1 | CASSTTGEDLRGYTF
TRBV28 | - | CASSFPAGSYEQYF
TRBV10-3 | - | CAIGPGDEKLFF
TRBV7-3 | - | CASSSPMGDTIYF
TRBV30 | - | CAWSKWGGSEAFF
TRBV14 | TRBD2 | CASSPPGLAGGPNEQFF
TRBV30 | - | CAWDGPYEQYF
TRBV4-3 | - | CASQRAGGVTEAFF
TRBV28 | - | CASSRQANYGYTF
TRBV18 | TRBD1 | CASSPGQAGYNEQFF
TRBV7-2 | TRBD1 | CASSPTGPNQPQHF
TRBV13 | - | CASSPEGGKLFF
TRBV7-6 | TRBD2 | CASSLYGGGSYNEQFF
TRBV19 | - | CASSIRGREAFF
TRBV18 | - | CASSGPNEQFF
TRBV4-3 | - | CASSQDREWGQRPSYEQYF
TRBV5-1 | TRBD1 | CASSLIRTGEFGELFF
TRBV6-5 | - | CASSTGVYQPQHF
TRBV10-3 | - | CAISDEGQPQHF